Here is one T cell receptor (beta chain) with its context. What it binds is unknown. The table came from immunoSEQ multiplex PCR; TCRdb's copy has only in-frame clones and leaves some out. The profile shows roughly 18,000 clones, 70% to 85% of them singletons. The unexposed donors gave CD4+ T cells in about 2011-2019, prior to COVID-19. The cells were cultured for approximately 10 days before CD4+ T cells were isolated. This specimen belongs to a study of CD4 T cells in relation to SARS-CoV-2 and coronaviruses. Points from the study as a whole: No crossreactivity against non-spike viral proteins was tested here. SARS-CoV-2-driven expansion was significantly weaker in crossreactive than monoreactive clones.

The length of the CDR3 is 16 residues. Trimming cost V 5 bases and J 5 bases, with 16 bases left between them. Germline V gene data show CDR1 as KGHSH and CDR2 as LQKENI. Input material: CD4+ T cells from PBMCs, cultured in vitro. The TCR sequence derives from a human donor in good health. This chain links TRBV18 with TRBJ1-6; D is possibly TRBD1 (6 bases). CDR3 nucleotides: TGTGCCAGCTCAAGGGGGGACGGGAACGATAATTCACCCCTCCACTTT. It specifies CASSRGDGNDNSPLHF.